Listed here are 12 T cell receptor beta chains from one sample, sequenced in a study of human T cells and chemical hapten exposure. Noted time point: patch test 2, 6 weeks after DPC sensitization. Treatment meaning: therapeutic diphenylcyclopropenone sensitization with weekly scalp DPC. Each CDR3 protein is one row after TCRdb ran MiXCR on the RACE reads. The table has over 130,000 distinct CDR3 sequences, 10% to 15% seen once. The sample here was whole blood, taken in connection with sensitization to the hapten diphenylcyclopropenone (DPC). The receptors were gathered from a woman in her fifties or sixties with alopecia areata. Some clones in this sample may be carry-over from other donors' samples.

The chain uses TRBV5-1 and TRBJ1-5, with 7 bases identical to TRBD1. This CDR3 comprises 14 residues. Per germline, CDR1 SGHRS and CDR2 YFSETQ. J was trimmed by 11 bases and V by 4 bases; bases with no gene match: 12. Here the CDR3 DNA reads TGCGCCAGCAGCAGTGGACAGGAGGGATCAGCCCAGCATTTT. It codes for CASSSGQEGSAQHF.

This clonotype was counted only a few times. V gene TRBV28 combines with J gene TRBJ2-7, with 9 bases aligning to TRBD1. Germline V lookup: CDR1 MDHEN, CDR2 SYDVKM. Trimming took 7 bases from V and 2 from J; bases not matched to a gene: 9. This CDR3 region has 15 residues. CDR3 amino acids: CASTTPGQGTYEQYF. In DNA, the CDR3 is TGTGCCAGCACCACTCCGGGACAGGGAACCTACGAGCAGTACTTC.

This clonotype has a count of ten or more. The V gene is TRBV10-3, the J gene TRBJ2-2; the D gene is possibly TRBD2 (7 bases). The germline gives CDR1 ENHRY, CDR2 SYGVKD. V was trimmed by 8 bases and J by 2 bases, leaving 15 bases between them. CDR3 length: 15 amino acids. The CDR3 nucleotides read TGTGCCATCGGAGGGGGACTACCCAACACCGGGGAGCTGTTTTTT. Amino acid sequence: CAIGGGLPNTGELFF.

The chain links TRBV5-4 to TRBJ2-1; D not certain. The CDR3 length is 15 residues. The germline V gene encodes CDR1 SGHNT and CDR2 YYREEE (reference sequence). The V end lost 4 bases, the J end lost 0 bases, and 11 bases lay between the germline ends. Written as DNA, the CDR3 is TGTGCCAGCAGCCCCACACCTAGCTCCTACAATGAGCAGTTCTTC. This gives the protein CASSPTPSSYNEQFF.

The chain couples TRBV6-5 to TRBJ1-5; D call uncertain. Germline CDR1 and CDR2: MNHEY and SVGAGI. The CDR3 runs 12 residues. Trimming removed 6 bases from V and 2 bases from J, with 5 bases in between. In nucleotides, the CDR3 is TGTGCCAGCAGAGGCGGCAATCAGCCCCAGCATTTT. Translating it yields CASRGGNQPQHF.

This clonotype was seen only a few times. The rearrangement links TRBV11-2 to TRBJ2-7; TRBD2 matches 10 bases. The CDR3 consists of 15 residues. After removal of 3 bases from V and 1 base from J, the junction contained 3 bases not matched to a gene. Looked up from germline, CDR1 is SGHAT and CDR2 is FQNNGV. The CDR3 here is CASSFQAGGSYEQYF. Written as DNA, the CDR3 is TGTGCCAGCAGCTTCCAAGCGGGAGGGTCCTACGAGCAGTACTTC. The full variable domain, completed using reference TRBV11-2 and TRBJ2-7, is EAGVAQSPRYKIIEKRQSVAFWCNPISGHATLYWYQQILGQGPKLLIQFQNNGVVDDSQLPKDRFSAERLKGVDSTLKIQPAKLEDSAVYLCASSFQAGGSYEQYFGPGTRLTVT.

V is TRBV20-1 and J is TRBJ2-3, with D possibly called TRBD1 or TRBD2 (5 bases each). CDR3 length: 16 residues. Germline V gene sequence: CDR1 DFQATT, CDR2 SNEGSKA (reference sequence). V lost 2 bases and J 1 base, leaving 16 bases between the germline ends. The CDR3 DNA follows: TGCAGTGCTAGACCCTCGGGCCAGGGAGGCACAGATACGCAGTATTTT. It encodes CSARPSGQGGTDTQYF.

The V call is TRBV6-5, the J call TRBJ2-1, with D uncertain. Germline CDR1 is MNHEY and CDR2 is SVGAGI. CDR3 length equals 11 residues. V was pared by 8 bases and J by 7 bases, with 9 bases between. CDR3 residues: CASPMMNEQFF. The CDR3 region has the DNA TGTGCCAGCCCCATGATGAATGAGCAGTTCTTC.

This chain joins TRBV20-1 and TRBJ2-1, with 12 bases that match TRBD2. V lost 0 bases to trimming and J lost 7 bases; unmatched junction nucleotides: 4. The germline V gene encodes CDR1 DFQATT and CDR2 SNEGSKA (reference sequence). CDR3 length: 15 residues. This CDR3 is CSARDFTSGRNEQFF. In DNA form, the CDR3 reads TGCAGTGCTAGAGATTTTACTAGCGGGAGGAATGAGCAGTTCTTC.

This clonotype has a handful of counts. The rearrangement links TRBV24-1 to TRBJ1-2; 8 nucleotides align to TRBD1. CDR1 is KGHDR, CDR2 SFDVKD, per germline. The ends lost 4 bases at V and 7 bases at J; junction bases unmatched: 7. The CDR3 runs 14 residues. The CDR3 sequence: CATSEDRGRSGYTF. As DNA, the CDR3 is TGTGCCACCAGTGAAGACAGGGGCCGGAGTGGCTACACCTTC.

This clonotype was observed at least ten times. The chain carries TRBV6-1 and TRBJ1-1, with D perhaps TRBD1 (5 bases). CDR1 and CDR2 (germline): MNHNS, SASEGT. This CDR3 spans 14 amino acids. V gave up 0 bases and J gave up 11 bases, with 16 bases separating them. CDR3 nucleotides: TGTGCCAGCAGTGAAGCGCTTCGTGACAGAAGGGCTTTCTTT. Translated: CASSEALRDRRAFF.

This clonotype turned up a few times. The chain joins TRBV20-1 to TRBJ2-7, with 10 positions matching TRBD2. The CDR3 is 16 residues long. In germline, CDR1 is DFQATT, CDR2 SNEGSKA (reference sequence). The J segment lost 2 bases and the V segment lost 3 bases, leaving 10 bases of the junction unmatched. The CDR3 nucleotides read TGCAGTGCTAGTCCCCGACTAGCGGGTTTCCCCTACGAGCAGTACTTC. It translates to CSASPRLAGFPYEQYF.